The 2 T cell receptor beta chains below all came from one sample that was sequenced in a study of identical twins (TCRdb year 2016). The library was produced with 5' RACE. Sequenced using an Illumina HiSeq 2000. TCRdb took the public reads, trimmed them with fastp at Q25, ran MiXCR for clone calling and kept in-frame beta chains. Identical CDR3 protein sequences are pooled into one entry, listed with their most common genes and DNA. This sample lists some 660,000 distinct CDR3 sequences; 8.5% to 9% were detected once. The ten largest clones represent 0.98% of the sample. These data were also reused for a study on yellow fever vaccine responses in identical twins.

Sequenced sample: PBMCs. These receptors were collected from a woman between 18 and 30 years old in good health.

This clonotype was observed a handful of times. The chain carries TRBV2 and TRBJ2-1, with 9 bases matching TRBD2. CDR1 SNHLY and CDR2 FYNNEI come from the germline V gene. The CDR3 is made up of 15 amino acids. V lost 3 bases and J lost 6; bases outside the gene matches: 6. CDR3 residues: CASSELAGKFNEQFF. The CDR3 DNA sequence: TGTGCCAGCAGTGAGCTAGCGGGAAAGTTCAATGAGCAGTTCTTC.

The J gene is TRBJ2-7, the V gene TRBV7-9; 9 bases fit TRBD1. This CDR3 region has 17 residues. Trimming removed 1 base from V and 3 bases from J; junction bases left unmatched: 10. Germline CDR1 is SEHNR and CDR2 is FQNEAQ (reference sequence). The CDR3 bases are TGTGCCAGCAGCTTAGGACCCGGGACAGGGCCAAACTACGAGCAGTACTTC. Protein: CASSLGPGTGPNYEQYF. The full variable domain, completed using reference TRBV7-9 and TRBJ2-7, is DTGVSQNPRHKITKRGQNVTFRCDPISEHNRLYWYRQTLGQGPEFLTYFQNEAQLEKSRLLSDRFSAERPKGSFSTLEIQRTEQGDSAMYLCASSLGPGTGPNYEQYFGPGTRLTVT.